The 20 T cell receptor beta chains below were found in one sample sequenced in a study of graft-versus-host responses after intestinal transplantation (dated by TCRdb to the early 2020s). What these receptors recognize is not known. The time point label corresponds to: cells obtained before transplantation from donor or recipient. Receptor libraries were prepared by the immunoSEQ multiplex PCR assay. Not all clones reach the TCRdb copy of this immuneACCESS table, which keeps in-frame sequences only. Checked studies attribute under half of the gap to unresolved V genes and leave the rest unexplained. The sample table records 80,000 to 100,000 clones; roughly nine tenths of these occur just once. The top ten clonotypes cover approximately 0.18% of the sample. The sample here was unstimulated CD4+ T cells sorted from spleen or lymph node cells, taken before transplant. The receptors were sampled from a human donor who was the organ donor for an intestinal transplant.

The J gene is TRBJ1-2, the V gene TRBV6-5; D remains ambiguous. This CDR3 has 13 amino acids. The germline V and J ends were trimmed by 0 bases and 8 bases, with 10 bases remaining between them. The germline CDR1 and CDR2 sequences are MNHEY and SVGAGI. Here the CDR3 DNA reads TGTGCCAGCAGTTACTCGTTTCTCGGGGGCTACACCTTC. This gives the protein CASSYSFLGGYTF.

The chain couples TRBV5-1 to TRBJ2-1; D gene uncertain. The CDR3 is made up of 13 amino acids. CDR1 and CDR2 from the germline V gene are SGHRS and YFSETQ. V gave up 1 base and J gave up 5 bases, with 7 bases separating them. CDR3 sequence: CASSLSTHNEQFF. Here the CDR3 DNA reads TGCGCCAGCAGCTTGTCTACGCACAATGAGCAGTTCTTC.

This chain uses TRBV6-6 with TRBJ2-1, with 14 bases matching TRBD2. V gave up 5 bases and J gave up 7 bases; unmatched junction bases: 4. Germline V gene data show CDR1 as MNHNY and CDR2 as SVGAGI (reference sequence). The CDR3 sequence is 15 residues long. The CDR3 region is CASSPRTSGGNEQFF. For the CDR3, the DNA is TGTGCCAGCAGTCCCCGGACTAGCGGGGGGAATGAGCAGTTCTTC.

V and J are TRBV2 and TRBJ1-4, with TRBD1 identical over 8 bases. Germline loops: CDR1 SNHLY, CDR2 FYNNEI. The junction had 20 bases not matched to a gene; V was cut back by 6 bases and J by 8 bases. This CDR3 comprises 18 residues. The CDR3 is CASSRIPEDRVSGEKLFF. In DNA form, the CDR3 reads TGTGCCAGCAGCCGAATCCCGGAGGACAGGGTGTCAGGCGAAAAACTGTTTTTT. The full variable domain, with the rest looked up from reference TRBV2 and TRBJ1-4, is EPEVTQTPSHQVTQMGQEVILRCVPISNHLYFYWYRQILGQKVEFLVSFYNNEISEKSEIFDDQFSVERPDGSNFTLKIRSTKLEDSAMYFCASSRIPEDRVSGEKLFFGSGTQLSVL.

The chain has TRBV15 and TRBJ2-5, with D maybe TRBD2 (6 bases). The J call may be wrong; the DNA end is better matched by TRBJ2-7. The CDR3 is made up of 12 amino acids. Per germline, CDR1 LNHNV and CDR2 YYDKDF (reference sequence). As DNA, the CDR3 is TGTGCCACCAGCCAAGGGGAGGTCGAGCAGTACTTC. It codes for CATSQGEVEQYF.

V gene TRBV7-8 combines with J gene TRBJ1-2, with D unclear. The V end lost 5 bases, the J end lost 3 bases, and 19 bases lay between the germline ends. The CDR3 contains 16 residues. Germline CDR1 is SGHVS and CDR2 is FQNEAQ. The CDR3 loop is CASSRGVLRADYGYTF. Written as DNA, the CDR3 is TGTGCCAGCAGCCGAGGCGTCCTGAGAGCAGACTATGGCTACACCTTC.

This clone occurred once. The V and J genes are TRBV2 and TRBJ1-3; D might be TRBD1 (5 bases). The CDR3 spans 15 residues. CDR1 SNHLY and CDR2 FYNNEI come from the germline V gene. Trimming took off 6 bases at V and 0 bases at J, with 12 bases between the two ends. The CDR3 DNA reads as TGTGCCAGCAGCCGGGGGGGATACTCTGGAAACACCATATATTTT. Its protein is CASSRGGYSGNTIYF. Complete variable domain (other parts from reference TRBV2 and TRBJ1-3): EPEVTQTPSHQVTQMGQEVILRCVPISNHLYFYWYRQILGQKVEFLVSFYNNEISEKSEIFDDQFSVERPDGSNFTLKIRSTKLEDSAMYFCASSRGGYSGNTIYFGEGSWLTVV.

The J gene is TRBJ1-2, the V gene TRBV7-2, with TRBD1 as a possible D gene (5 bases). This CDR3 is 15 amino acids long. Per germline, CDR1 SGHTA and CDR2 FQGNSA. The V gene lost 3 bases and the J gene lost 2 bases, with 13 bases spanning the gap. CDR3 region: CASSLLGGANYGYTF. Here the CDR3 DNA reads TGTGCCAGCAGCTTGTTGGGAGGGGCAAACTATGGCTACACCTTC.

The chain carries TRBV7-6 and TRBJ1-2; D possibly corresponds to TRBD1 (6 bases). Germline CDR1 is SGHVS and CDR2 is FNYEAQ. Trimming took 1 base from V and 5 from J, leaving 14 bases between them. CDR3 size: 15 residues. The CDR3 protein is CASSLVTGGEYGYTF. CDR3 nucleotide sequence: TGTGCCAGCAGCTTAGTCACGGGGGGCGAATATGGCTACACCTTC. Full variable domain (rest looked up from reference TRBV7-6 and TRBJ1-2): GAGVSQSPRYKVTKRGQDVALRCDPISGHVSLYWYRQALGQGPEFLTYFNYEAQQDKSGLPNDRFSAERPEGSISTLTIQRTEQRDSAMYRCASSLVTGGEYGYTFGSGTRLTVV.

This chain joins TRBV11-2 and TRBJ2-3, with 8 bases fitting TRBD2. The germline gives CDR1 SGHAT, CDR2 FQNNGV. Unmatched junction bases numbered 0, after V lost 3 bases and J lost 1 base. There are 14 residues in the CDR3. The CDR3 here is CASSLRGGTDTQYF. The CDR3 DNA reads TGTGCCAGCAGCTTGCGGGGGGGCACAGATACGCAGTATTTT.

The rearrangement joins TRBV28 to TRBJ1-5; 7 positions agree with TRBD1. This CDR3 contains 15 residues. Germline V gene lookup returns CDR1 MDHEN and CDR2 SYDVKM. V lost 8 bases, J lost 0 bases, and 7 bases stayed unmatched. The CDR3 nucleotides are TGTGCCAGCCACGGACAGGACTATAGCAATCAGCCCCAGCATTTT. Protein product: CASHGQDYSNQPQHF.

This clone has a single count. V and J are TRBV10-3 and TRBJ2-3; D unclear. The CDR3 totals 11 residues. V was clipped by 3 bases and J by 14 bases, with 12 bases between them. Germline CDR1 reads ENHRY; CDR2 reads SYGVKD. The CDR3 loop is CAISEASIPYF. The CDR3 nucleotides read TGTGCCATCAGTGAAGCGTCGATTCCGTATTTT.

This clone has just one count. CDR3: CASSQREGRNTEAFF. CDR3 DNA: TGTGCCAGCAGTCAGAGGGAGGGAAGGAACACTGAAGCTTTCTTT. V gene TRBV5-5 combines with J gene TRBJ1-1; D remains unclear. Trimming took 5 bases from V and 1 from J, leaving 15 bases between them. The CDR3 sequence is 15 residues long. The germline CDR1 and CDR2 sequences are SGHKS and YYEKEE (reference sequence).

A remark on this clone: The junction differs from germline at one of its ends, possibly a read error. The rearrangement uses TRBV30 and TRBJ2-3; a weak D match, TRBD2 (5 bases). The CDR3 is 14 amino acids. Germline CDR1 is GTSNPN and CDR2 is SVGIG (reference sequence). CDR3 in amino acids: CARSSGKRTDTQYF. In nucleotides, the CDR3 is TGTGCCCGGAGCTCGGGAAAACGCACAGATACGCAGTATTTT.

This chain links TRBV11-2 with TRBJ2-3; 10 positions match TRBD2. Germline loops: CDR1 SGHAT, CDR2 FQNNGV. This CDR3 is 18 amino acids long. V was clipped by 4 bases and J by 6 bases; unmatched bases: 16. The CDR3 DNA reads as TGTGCCAGCAGCTCAACAGTTAGGACTAGCGGTGGTAGGGATACGCAGTATTTT. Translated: CASSSTVRTSGGRDTQYF.

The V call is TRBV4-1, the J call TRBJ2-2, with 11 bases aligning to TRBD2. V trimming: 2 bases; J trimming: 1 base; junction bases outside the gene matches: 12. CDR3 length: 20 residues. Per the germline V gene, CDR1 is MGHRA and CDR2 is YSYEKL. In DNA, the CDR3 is TGCGCCAGCAGCCAATCGGGGGTCGACGGGACTAGCGGGAACACCGGGGAGCTGTTTTTT. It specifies CASSQSGVDGTSGNTGELFF.

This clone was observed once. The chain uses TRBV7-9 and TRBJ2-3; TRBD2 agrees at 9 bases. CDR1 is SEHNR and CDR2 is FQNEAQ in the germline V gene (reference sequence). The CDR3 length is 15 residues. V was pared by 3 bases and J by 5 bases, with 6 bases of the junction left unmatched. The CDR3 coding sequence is TGTGCCAGCAGCTTCGCGGGGGGGCCCGGAGATACGCAGTATTTT. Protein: CASSFAGGPGDTQYF. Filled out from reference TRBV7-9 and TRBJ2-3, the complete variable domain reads DTGVSQNPRHKITKRGQNVTFRCDPISEHNRLYWYRQTLGQGPEFLTYFQNEAQLEKSRLLSDRFSAERPKGSFSTLEIQRTEQGDSAMYLCASSFAGGPGDTQYFGPGTRLTVL.

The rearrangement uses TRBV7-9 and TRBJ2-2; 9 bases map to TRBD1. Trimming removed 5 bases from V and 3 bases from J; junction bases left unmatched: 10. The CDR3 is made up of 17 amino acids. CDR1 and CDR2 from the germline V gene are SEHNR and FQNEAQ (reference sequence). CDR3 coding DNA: TGTGCCAGCAGCCAATCAACGACAGGGGGTGACACCGGGGAGCTGTTTTTT. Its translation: CASSQSTTGGDTGELFF.

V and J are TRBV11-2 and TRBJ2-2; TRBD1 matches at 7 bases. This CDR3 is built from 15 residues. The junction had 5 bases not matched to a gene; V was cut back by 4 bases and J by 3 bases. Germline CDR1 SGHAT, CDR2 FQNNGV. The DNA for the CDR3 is TGTGCCAGCAGCTCAACCGGGACAGACACCGGGGAGCTGTTTTTT. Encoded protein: CASSSTGTDTGELFF.

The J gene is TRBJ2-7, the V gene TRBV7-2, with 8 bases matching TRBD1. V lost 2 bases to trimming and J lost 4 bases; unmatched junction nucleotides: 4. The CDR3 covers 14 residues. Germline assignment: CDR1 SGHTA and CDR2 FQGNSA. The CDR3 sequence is CASSLSGQGYEQYF. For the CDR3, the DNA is TGTGCCAGCAGCTTATCCGGACAGGGTTACGAGCAGTACTTC.